Given below is one T cell receptor (beta chain) in context. It lacks a known antigen. No base-level quality is on record; no much larger clone is a single base apart. High-throughput TCR beta sequencing profiled peripheral blood CD8+ and CD4+ T cells from healthy donors, Susac syndrome patients and multiple sclerosis patients. Healthy donors were age- and sex-matched controls. Bulk CD8+ and CD4+ T cells were purified by magnetic negative isolation, whereas CD8+ TEMRA cells were enriched by FACS. Blood was drawn into EDTA tubes, processed within 24 hours, and PBMCs were isolated by density gradient centrifugation. PBMCs intended for TCR sequencing were cryopreserved in liquid nitrogen and thawed later in a water bath at 37 degrees C. Purity of sorted or isolated CD4+, CD8+ and CD8+ TEMRA cells was at least 90%. RNA was extracted with the RNeasy kit and about 0.5 to 1 ug was reverse transcribed using random hexamers. The immunoSEQ multiplex PCR assay, which covers 54 Vbeta and 13 Jbeta segments, was used to amplify TCR beta CDR3 regions. Bias from PCR amplification was corrected by using a synthetic template baseline for primer optimization and for computational correction. The study's own analysis went as follows. Only productive sequences were kept, with reads annotated to V, D and J genes according to IMGT and analyzed in immunoSEQ Analyzer. To calculate clonality, Shannon entropy was normalized by log2 of the number of productive unique sequences and then subtracted from one. For each patient and control, public and private clones were evaluated among the 100 most prevalent clones. A clone was defined as Susac-specific if it was absent from the healthy and MS cohorts, from over 1,000 published viral clones and from other ImmuneACCESS disease sequences. TCRdb passed the public sequencing reads through fastp at Q25 and MiXCR, retaining productive beta sequences. Each record represents a unique CDR3 protein, reported with the most common genes and DNA among its rows. For this entry, the V and J calls and clone size follow TCRdb and not the study's own pipeline. The sample data list about 120,000 distinct CDR3 sequences, and 80% to 95% of these were observed just once. More than 0.13% of the sample belongs to the ten largest clones.

This entry comes from a study of CD8 T cells in Susac syndrome (dated by TCRdb to 2018 to 2020). Background on the whole study: The study used repertoire sequencing to test whether antigen drove CD8+ T cell activation and differentiation in Susac syndrome.

The investigation overall reported the following: The number of individuals in the TCR sequencing and HLA analysis was recognized as being relatively small.

Looking up the germline V gene yields CDR1 MGHDK and CDR2 SYGVNS. Including cysteine and phenylalanine, the CDR3 has 17 amino acids. The read is trimmed to its CDR3 DNA, 51 bases read in frame from base 1. V is clipped by 0 bases and J by 2 bases, and the sequence between their germline boundaries is 17 bases long. Source material: CD4+ T cells from PBMCs. The receptor's source is a human donor in good health. The chain is made from TRBV25-1 and TRBJ2-7; a tentative D match to TRBD1 spans 5 bases. CDR3 reads: CASSEYNPYRSAYEQYF. The sequence in DNA is TGTGCCAGCAGTGAATATAATCCCTACAGGAGCGCCTACGAGCAGTACTTC.